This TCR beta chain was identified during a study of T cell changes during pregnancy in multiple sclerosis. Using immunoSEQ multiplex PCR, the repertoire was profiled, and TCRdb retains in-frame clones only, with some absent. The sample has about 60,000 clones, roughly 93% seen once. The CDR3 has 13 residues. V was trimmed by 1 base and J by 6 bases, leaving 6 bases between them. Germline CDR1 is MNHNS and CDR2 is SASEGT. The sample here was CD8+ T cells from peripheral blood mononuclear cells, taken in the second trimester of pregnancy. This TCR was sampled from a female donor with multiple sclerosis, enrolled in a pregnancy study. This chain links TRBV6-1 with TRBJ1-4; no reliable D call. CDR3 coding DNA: TGTGCCAGCAGTGAAGAAGAGTATGAAAAACTGTTTTTT. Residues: CASSEEEYEKLFF.